Following are 18 T cell receptor beta chains from one sample sequenced in a study of T cell responses to AZD1222 COVID-19 vaccine. The repertoire was sequenced with immunoSEQ multiplex PCR; TCRdb's copy has only in-frame clones and lacks some. The table records around 100,000 clones, about 92% of them present only once. The source was peripheral blood, collected on day 0 of AZD1222 vaccination. The receptors were sampled from an adult in good health.

This clone was counted once. This chain uses TRBV9 with TRBJ1-5, with unresolved D. Trimming shortened V by 0 bases and J by 4 bases, and 14 bases separated the two germline ends. Germline assignment: CDR1 SGDLS and CDR2 YYNGEE. This CDR3 region has 16 residues. In DNA, the CDR3 is TGTGCCAGCAGCGTAGACCCCCTGGCAGTGAATCAGCCCCAGCATTTT. It specifies CASSVDPLAVNQPQHF.

J is TRBJ2-2 and V is TRBV11-2; tentative D call: TRBD2 (5 bases). The CDR3 consists of 12 residues. Trimming stripped 5 bases from V and 11 bases from J, with 12 bases between. Looked up from germline, CDR1 is SGHAT and CDR2 is FQNNGV. The CDR3 loop is CASSLGPGELFF. The CDR3 bases are TGTGCCAGCAGCCTAGGACCGGGAGAGCTGTTTTTT. Combining the CDR3 with reference TRBV11-2 and TRBJ2-2 gives the whole variable domain EAGVAQSPRYKIIEKRQSVAFWCNPISGHATLYWYQQILGQGPKLLIQFQNNGVVDDSQLPKDRFSAERLKGVDSTLKIQPAKLEDSAVYLCASSLGPGELFFGEGSRLTVL.

This chain uses TRBV5-1 with TRBJ2-7; no definite D call. Trimming removed 4 bases from V and 1 base from J, with 15 bases in between. CDR1 is SGHRS and CDR2 is YFSETQ in the germline V gene. This CDR3 region has 15 residues. The CDR3 DNA sequence: TGCGCCAGCAGCCCCGCAGAGTGGGCATCCTACGAGCAGTACTTC. This encodes CASSPAEWASYEQYF.

The chain uses TRBV5-1 and TRBJ1-5; 8 bases agree with TRBD1. CDR3 length equals 16 residues. The germline CDR1 and CDR2 sequences are SGHRS and YFSETQ. Trimming at V came to 0 bases and at J to 6 bases, leaving 8 bases not matched to a gene. CDR3 DNA: TGCGCCAGCAGCTTGGATGGACAGGGTAATGCTCAGCCCCAGCATTTT. This codes for CASSLDGQGNAQPQHF. Full variable domain (remainder filled in from reference TRBV5-1 and TRBJ1-5): KAGVTQTPRYLIKTRGQQVTLSCSPISGHRSVSWYQQTPGQGLQFLFEYFSETQRNKGNFPGRFSGRQFSNSRSEMNVSTLELGDSALYLCASSLDGQGNAQPQHFGDGTRLSIL.

The genes are TRBV4-2 and TRBJ1-5; possible D gene TRBD1, 5 bases. Trimming pared 1 base from V and 5 bases from J, leaving 15 bases between. CDR1 and CDR2 from the germline V gene are LGHNA and YNFKEQ. The CDR3 totals 16 residues. The CDR3 reads CASSQAGRTADQPQHF. CDR3 DNA sequence: TGTGCCAGCAGCCAAGCGGGACGAACAGCAGATCAGCCCCAGCATTTT.

CDR3 sequence reads: CASRSGTSGRGEYF. In DNA, the CDR3 is TGTGCCAGCAGGTCCGGGACTAGCGGGAGGGGCGAGTATTTT. The chain carries TRBV28 and TRBJ2-3; TRBD2 aligns across 16 bases. J gave up 13 bases and V 6 bases, and 7 bases lay outside the gene matches. This CDR3 region has 14 residues. CDR1 is MDHEN and CDR2 is SYDVKM in the germline V gene.

V usage is TRBV30 and J usage is TRBJ1-5; D is unresolved. CDR1 and CDR2 from the germline V gene are GTSNPN and SVGIG (reference sequence). This CDR3 region has 12 residues. Deletions cut 5 bases from V and 4 bases from J, with 9 bases between. The CDR3 reads CAWADGNQPQHF. CDR3 DNA sequence: TGTGCCTGGGCCGATGGGAATCAGCCCCAGCATTTT. Combining the CDR3 with reference TRBV30 and TRBJ1-5 gives the whole variable domain SQTIHQWPATLVQPVGSPLSLECTVEGTSNPNLYWYRQAAGRGLQLLFYSVGIGQISSEVPQNLSASRPQDRQFILSSKKLLLSDSGFYLCAWADGNQPQHFGDGTRLSIL.

The chain recombines TRBV28 with TRBJ2-3; D is uncertain. CDR3 length: 14 amino acids. V lost 5 bases, J lost 4 bases, and 13 bases lay in between. Germline V gene sequence: CDR1 MDHEN, CDR2 SYDVKM. CDR3 DNA: TGTGCCAGCAGTCCACAAAGTGGGTCAGATACGCAGTATTTT. Its protein product is CASSPQSGSDTQYF.

V gene TRBV5-5 combines with J gene TRBJ1-5, with no clear D. V lost 0 bases and J lost 8, with 12 bases in between. CDR1 SGHKS and CDR2 YYEKEE come from the germline V gene (reference sequence). This CDR3 has 14 residues. CDR3 in amino acids: CASSLGARQEPQHF. The CDR3 nucleotides read TGTGCCAGCAGCTTGGGCGCGCGCCAGGAGCCCCAGCATTTT.

V is TRBV5-6 and J is TRBJ2-3; TRBD2 is a possible D gene (5 bases). This CDR3 spans 17 amino acids. V was pared by 0 bases and J by 1 base, with 15 bases between. Germline CDR1 and CDR2: SGHDT and YYEEEE. This CDR3 reads CASSLDLAEWGTDTQYF. Written as DNA, the CDR3 is TGTGCCAGCAGCTTGGACCTAGCCGAGTGGGGCACAGATACGCAGTATTTT.

The chain joins TRBV7-2 to TRBJ1-2; no reliable D call. Germline V gene lookup returns CDR1 SGHTA and CDR2 FQGNSA. V gave up 1 base and J gave up 6 bases, with 9 bases separating them. CDR3 length: 13 amino acids. The CDR3 loop reads CASSLVSEDGYTF. CDR3 coding DNA: TGTGCCAGCAGCTTAGTTTCGGAAGATGGCTACACCTTC.

The chain recombines TRBV19 with TRBJ2-7; D perhaps matches TRBD2 (5 bases). Germline V gene sequence: CDR1 LNHDA, CDR2 SQIVND (reference sequence). CDR3 length: 12 amino acids. V was shortened by 3 bases and J by 4 bases, with 7 bases between the two germline ends. Written as DNA, the CDR3 is TGTGCCAGTAGTATCCGGGGTTACGAGCAGTACTTC. It yields the protein CASSIRGYEQYF.

The genes are TRBV5-8 and TRBJ1-1, with TRBD1 matching 8 bases. Per the germline V gene, CDR1 is SGHTS and CDR2 is YDEGEE. V lost 4 bases, J lost 1 base, and 9 bases stayed unmatched. The CDR3 is 16 amino acids. CDR3 residues: CASSTGTGQGNTEAFF. CDR3 nucleotide sequence: TGTGCCAGCAGCACCGGGACAGGCCAAGGGAACACTGAAGCTTTCTTT.

Points on this clone: At the DNA level, this CDR3 is encoded by other sequences in the same sample as well. The chain combines TRBV15 with TRBJ1-3; a weak D match, TRBD1 (6 bases). Trimming removed 0 bases at V and 2 bases at J, with 8 bases between. This CDR3 has 15 amino acids. Germline V gene sequence: CDR1 LNHNV, CDR2 YYDKDF (reference sequence). Here the CDR3 DNA reads TGTGCCACCAGCAGAGATCCAGGGGCTGGAAACACCATATATTTT. Protein product: CATSRDPGAGNTIYF.

The chain has TRBV10-3 and TRBJ1-2; the D gene is possibly TRBD1 (5 bases). Between the trimmed V and J ends, which lost 5 bases and 3 bases, there was a span of 16 bases. Germline-derived CDR1 and CDR2 are ENHRY and SYGVKD. The CDR3 runs to 15 residues. This chain's CDR3 is CAISNTGGNDYGYTF. CDR3 nucleotides: TGTGCCATCAGTAATACAGGAGGGAATGACTATGGCTACACCTTC.

V is TRBV6-1 and J is TRBJ2-2; D unresolved. The germline V and J ends were trimmed by 2 bases and 4 bases, with 5 bases remaining between them. The CDR3 contains 13 residues. The V gene's germline CDR1 is MNHNS and CDR2 SASEGT. CDR3 sequence: CASSEQVTGELFF. CDR3 DNA: TGTGCCAGCAGTGAACAGGTCACCGGGGAGCTGTTTTTT.

The chain employs TRBV5-1 and TRBJ2-5; no firm D call. This CDR3 region has 12 residues. Germline V gives CDR1 SGHRS, CDR2 YFSETQ. V was clipped by 4 bases and J by 5 bases, with 9 bases between them. The CDR3 DNA follows: TGCGCCAGCAGCGGGATGGGGGAGACCCAGTACTTC. Translation: CASSGMGETQYF.

V usage is TRBV27 and J usage is TRBJ1-1; 9 nucleotides match TRBD1. The CDR3 spans 15 residues. Germline V gene lookup returns CDR1 MNHEY and CDR2 SMNVEV (reference sequence). Trimming took 6 bases from V and 3 from J; bases not matched to a gene: 8. This CDR3 is CASRPWDRADTEAFF. The CDR3 coding sequence is TGTGCCAGCAGACCGTGGGACAGGGCCGACACTGAAGCTTTCTTT.